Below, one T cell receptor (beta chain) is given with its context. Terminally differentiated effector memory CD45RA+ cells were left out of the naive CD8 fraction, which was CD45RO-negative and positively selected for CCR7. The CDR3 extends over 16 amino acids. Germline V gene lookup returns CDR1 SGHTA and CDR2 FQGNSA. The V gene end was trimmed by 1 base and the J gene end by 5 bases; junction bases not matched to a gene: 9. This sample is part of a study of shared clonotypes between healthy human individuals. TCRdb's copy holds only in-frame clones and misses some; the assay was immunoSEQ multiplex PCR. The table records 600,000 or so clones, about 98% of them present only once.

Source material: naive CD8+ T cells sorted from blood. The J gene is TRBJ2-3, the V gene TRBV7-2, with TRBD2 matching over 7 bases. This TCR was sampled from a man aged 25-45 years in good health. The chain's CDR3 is CASSLDDGRPVDTQYF. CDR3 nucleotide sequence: TGTGCCAGCAGCTTAGATGACGGGAGGCCAGTAGATACGCAGTATTTT. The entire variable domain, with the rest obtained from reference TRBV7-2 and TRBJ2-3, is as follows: GAGVSQSPSNKVTEKGKDVELRCDPISGHTALYWYRQSLGQGLEFLIYFQGNSAPDKSGLPSDRFSAERTGGSVSTLTIQRTQQEDSAVYLCASSLDDGRPVDTQYFGPGTRLTVL.